Listed here are 18 T cell receptor beta chains from one sample, sequenced in a study of T cells in Graves' hyperthyroidism and ophthalmopathy. Researchers amplified the TCR beta CDR3 regions from RNA transcripts. RT-PCR in the first round (using the HTBI primer set) targeted the TCR CDR3. TCRdb re-called the multiplex PCR reads through MiXCR, storing one row per CDR3 protein. Found here are hundreds of thousands of distinct CDR3 sequences, about a fifth of them singletons; the top ten hold around a third. Material for sequencing was blood. These receptors originate from a man between 25 and 39 years old with Graves' ophthalmopathy.

There are many counts of this clonotype. The J gene is TRBJ2-7, the V gene TRBV28, with TRBD1 as a possible D gene (5 bases). The CDR3 covers 13 residues. Trimming shortened V by 6 bases and J by 0 bases, and 9 bases separated the two germline ends. Germline lookup yields CDR1 MDHEN and CDR2 SYDVKM. The CDR3 spells CASSTGASYEQYF. CDR3 DNA sequence: TGTGCCAGCAGCACTGGGGCCTCCTACGAGCAGTACTTC.

The genes are TRBV5-8 and TRBJ1-1, with D perhaps TRBD1 (6 bases). CDR3 length equals 14 residues. V lost 4 bases and J 2 bases, leaving 12 bases between the germline ends. Looked up from germline, CDR1 is SGHTS and CDR2 is YDEGEE. The CDR3 loop is CASSRGTFNTEAFF. The CDR3 DNA sequence: TGTGCCAGCAGCCGAGGGACATTTAACACTGAAGCTTTCTTT. Together with reference TRBV5-8 and TRBJ1-1, the CDR3 gives the full variable domain: EAGVTQSPTHLIKTRGQQATLRCSPISGHTSVYWYQQALGLGLQFLLWYDEGEERNRGNFPPRFSGRQFPNYSSELNVNALELEDSALYLCASSRGTFNTEAFFGQGTRLTVV.

This clonotype was seen a few times. This rearrangement joins TRBV10-3 to TRBJ2-5, with TRBD1 identical over 7 bases. This CDR3 comprises 13 residues. Per the germline V gene, CDR1 is ENHRY and CDR2 is SYGVKD. The trim removed 6 bases at V and 2 bases at J, leaving 3 bases unmatched. CDR3 sequence reads: CAIRGDSQETQYF. The CDR3 DNA follows: TGTGCCATCAGGGGGGACAGTCAAGAGACCCAGTACTTC.

This clonotype was found once. J is TRBJ2-3 and V is TRBV20-1; 12 nucleotides match TRBD2. The V gene's germline CDR1 is DFQATT and CDR2 SNEGSKA (reference sequence). The V segment lost 6 bases and the J segment 3 bases; nucleotides outside the gene matches: 7. The CDR3 covers 15 residues. The CDR3 protein is CSAPLAGGRTDTQYF. The CDR3 DNA sequence: TGCAGTGCCCCCCTAGCGGGAGGGAGAACAGATACGCAGTATTTT.

This chain joins TRBV20-1 and TRBJ1-5; D may be TRBD1 (6 bases). CDR1 is DFQATT, CDR2 SNEGSKA, per germline (reference sequence). This CDR3 is built from 15 residues. Trimming shortened V by 3 bases and J by 1 base, and 13 bases separated the two germline ends. The CDR3 nucleotides are TGCAGTGCTAGTGGGGGCAGGAGAAGCAATCAGCCCCAGCATTTT. It is translated as CSASGGRRSNQPQHF.

This clonotype appeared many times. This chain joins TRBV2 and TRBJ2-7; D not resolved. Trimming stripped 7 bases from V and 3 bases from J, with 10 bases between. The V gene's germline CDR1 is SNHLY and CDR2 FYNNEI. This CDR3 spans 12 amino acids. The CDR3 region is CASKGSVYEQYF. CDR3 DNA sequence: TGTGCCAGCAAAGGCAGCGTCTACGAGCAGTACTTC.

The chain carries TRBV30 and TRBJ2-2, with D perhaps TRBD1 (6 bases). CDR1 and CDR2 (germline): GTSNPN, SVGIG (reference sequence). The germline V and J ends were trimmed by 3 bases and 5 bases, with 10 bases remaining between them. The CDR3 length is 13 residues. The CDR3 here is CAWRKQGTGELFF. The CDR3 DNA follows: TGTGCCTGGAGGAAACAGGGAACCGGGGAGCTGTTTTTT.

The rearrangement links TRBV7-9 to TRBJ1-2, with D uncertain. Germline V gene lookup returns CDR1 SEHNR and CDR2 FQNEAQ (reference sequence). Trimming stripped 0 bases from V and 8 bases from J, with 16 bases between. This CDR3 spans 15 amino acids. This CDR3 reads CASSLALSDSGGYTF. DNA for the CDR3: TGTGCCAGCAGCTTAGCGCTCTCGGACTCGGGGGGCTACACCTTC.

On this clonotype itself: A read error may explain this, as a much larger clone is one base away. J is TRBJ2-7 and V is TRBV6-5; D perhaps matches TRBD2 (5 bases). V shed 0 bases and J shed 0 bases, with 12 bases lying between them. The CDR3 loop spans 16 amino acids. Germline CDR1 and CDR2: MNHEY and SVGAGI. Here the CDR3 DNA reads TGTGCCAGCAGTTACTCGAGAGGACTCAACTCCTACGAGCAGTACTTC. Translated, it gives CASSYSRGLNSYEQYF.

V gene TRBV9 combines with J gene TRBJ1-4; 11 bases are shared with TRBD1. Germline loops: CDR1 SGDLS, CDR2 YYNGEE. This CDR3 is 14 amino acids long. V lost 3 bases to trimming and J lost 7 bases; unmatched junction nucleotides: 2. CDR3 residues: CASSGTGGSEKLFF. As DNA, the CDR3 is TGTGCCAGCAGCGGGACAGGGGGCAGTGAAAAACTGTTTTTT.

The chain is built from TRBV5-5 and TRBJ2-7; D may be TRBD2 (5 bases). V was clipped by 4 bases and J by 2 bases, with 13 bases between them. Germline CDR1 is SGHKS and CDR2 is YYEKEE (reference sequence). The CDR3 contains 14 residues. DNA of the CDR3: TGTGCCAGCAGCGGCCGGGAAACCCCCTACGAGCAGTACTTC. As protein: CASSGRETPYEQYF.

This clonotype was observed at least ten times. The rearrangement joins TRBV30 to TRBJ2-7; D might be TRBD1 (5 bases). V shed 0 bases and J shed 2 bases, with 11 bases lying between them. The germline CDR1 and CDR2 sequences are GTSNPN and SVGIG (reference sequence). The CDR3 contains 14 residues. This chain's CDR3 is CAWSVMGRAYEQYF. The CDR3, as DNA: TGTGCCTGGAGTGTAATGGGCAGGGCCTACGAGCAGTACTTC.

This clonotype was picked up many times. CDR3 residues: CASSEVDSRTISQPQHF. As DNA, the CDR3 is TGTGCCAGCAGTGAAGTGGACAGTAGAACAATTTCTCAGCCCCAGCATTTT. The chain employs TRBV2 and TRBJ1-5; perhaps TRBD1 as D (6 bases). Trimming shortened V by 1 base and J by 6 bases, and 19 bases separated the two germline ends. The CDR3 is 17 residues long. The germline V gene encodes CDR1 SNHLY and CDR2 FYNNEI.

This clonotype was picked up one time. In DNA, the CDR3 is TGTGCCACCAGCAGTACTAGCGGCTCCTACAATGAGCAGTTCTTC. As protein: CATSSTSGSYNEQFF. The V call is TRBV15, the J call TRBJ2-1, with 8 bases lining up with TRBD2. Germline loops: CDR1 LNHNV, CDR2 YYDKDF (reference sequence). This CDR3 region has 15 residues. J lost 0 bases, V lost 3 bases, and 1 base had no gene match.

This clonotype was seen only a few times. The chain is built from TRBV9 and TRBJ2-3, with TRBD1 identical over 10 bases. The V and J ends lost 4 bases and 3 bases, in that order; junction bases with no gene match: 8. Germline-derived CDR1 and CDR2 are SGDLS and YYNGEE. The CDR3 has 16 amino acids. The chain's CDR3 is CASSPGQGSTTDTQYF. Here the CDR3 DNA reads TGTGCCAGCAGCCCGGGACAGGGGTCCACTACAGATACGCAGTATTTT.

This sequence joins TRBV29-1 and TRBJ1-1; D is unresolved. Per the germline V gene, CDR1 is SQVTM and CDR2 is ANQGSEA. V lost 8 bases, J lost 0 bases, and 13 bases lay in between. This CDR3 has 13 amino acids. The chain's CDR3 is CSSRATMNTEAFF. CDR3 DNA sequence: TGCAGCTCCCGGGCTACTATGAACACTGAAGCTTTCTTT.

This clonotype showed up many times. The gene calls are TRBV25-1 and TRBJ2-3, with a weak D call TRBD1 (6 bases). The length of the CDR3 is 19 residues. V gave up 1 base and J gave up 0 bases, with 20 bases separating them. Germline assignment: CDR1 MGHDK and CDR2 SYGVNS. The CDR3 nucleotides read TGTGCCAGCAGTGAATGGGGCCGTGGGGGCCCCGAGAGCACAGATACGCAGTATTTT. It is translated as CASSEWGRGGPESTDTQYF.

This clonotype was observed a handful of times. The chain has TRBV9 and TRBJ2-1; no reliable D call. There are 15 residues in the CDR3. The germline V gene has CDR1 SGDLS and CDR2 YYNGEE. V gave up 5 bases and J gave up 0 bases, with 12 bases separating them. This CDR3 is CASSPFSYSYNEQFF. As DNA, the CDR3 is TGTGCCAGCAGTCCTTTTAGCTACTCCTACAATGAGCAGTTCTTC. Variable domain in full (rest from reference TRBV9 and TRBJ2-1): DSGVTQTPKHLITATGQRVTLRCSPRSGDLSVYWYQQSLDQGLQFLIQYYNGEERAKGNILERFSAQQFPDLHSELNLSSLELGDSALYFCASSPFSYSYNEQFFGPGTRLTVL.